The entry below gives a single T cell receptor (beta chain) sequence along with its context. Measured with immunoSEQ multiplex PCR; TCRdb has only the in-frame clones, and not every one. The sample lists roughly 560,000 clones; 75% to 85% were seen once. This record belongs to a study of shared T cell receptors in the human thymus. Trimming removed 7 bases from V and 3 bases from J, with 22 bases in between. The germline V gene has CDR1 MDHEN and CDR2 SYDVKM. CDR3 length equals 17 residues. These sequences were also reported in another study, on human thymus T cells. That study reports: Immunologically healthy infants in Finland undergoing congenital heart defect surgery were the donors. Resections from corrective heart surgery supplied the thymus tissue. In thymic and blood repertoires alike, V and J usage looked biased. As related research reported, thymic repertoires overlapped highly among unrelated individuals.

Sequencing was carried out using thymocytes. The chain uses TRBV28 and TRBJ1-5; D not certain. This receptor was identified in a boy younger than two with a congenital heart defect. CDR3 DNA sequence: TGTGCCAGCAATCCTGGAAGACGGTTGAGGGCCAATCAGCCCCAGCATTTT. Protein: CASNPGRRLRANQPQHF.